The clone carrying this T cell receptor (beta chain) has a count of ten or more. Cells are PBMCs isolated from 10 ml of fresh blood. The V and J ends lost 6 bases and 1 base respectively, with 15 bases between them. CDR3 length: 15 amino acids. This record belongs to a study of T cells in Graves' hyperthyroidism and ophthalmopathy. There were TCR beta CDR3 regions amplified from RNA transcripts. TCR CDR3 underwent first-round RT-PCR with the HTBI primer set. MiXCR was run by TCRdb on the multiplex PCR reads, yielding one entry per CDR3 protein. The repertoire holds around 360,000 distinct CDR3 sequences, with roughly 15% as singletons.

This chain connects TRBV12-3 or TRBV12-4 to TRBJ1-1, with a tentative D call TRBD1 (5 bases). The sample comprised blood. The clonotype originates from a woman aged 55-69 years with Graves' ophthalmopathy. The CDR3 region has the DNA TGTGCCAGCAGCCAATCCGGGACGAAGAACACTGAAGCTTTCTTT. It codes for CASSQSGTKNTEAFF.